The 22 T cell receptor beta chains presented below share a single source sample, sequenced in a study of blood T cell repertoires in COVID-19. Sequencing was performed with immunoSEQ multiplex PCR; in TCRdb, only in-frame clones are kept and a portion is missing. Of about 250,000 clones in the sample, roughly 80% were seen once. The sample was PBMCs or T cells enriched from blood (not recorded which). The origin of the receptors is a middle-aged man who had recovered from COVID-19.

The chain uses TRBV10-1 and TRBJ2-1, with 9 bases aligning to TRBD1. Germline assignment: CDR1 WNHNN and CDR2 SYGVQD (reference sequence). V lost 6 bases to trimming and J lost 10 bases; unmatched junction nucleotides: 10. CDR3 length equals 14 residues. The CDR3 sequence is CASSRDRDYGEQFF. CDR3 coding DNA: TGCGCCAGCAGCCGGGACAGGGATTATGGAGAGCAGTTCTTC.

This chain uses TRBV24-1 with TRBJ2-3; tentatively, D is TRBD2 (6 bases). The CDR3 has 14 amino acids. V lost 10 bases and J lost 6, with 19 bases in between. Germline V CDR1 and CDR2: KGHDR, SFDVKD. The CDR3 DNA is TGTGCCACGTCGGATGCGGGGCGACGGGATACGCAGTATTTT. Encoded protein: CATSDAGRRDTQYF.

This clone appeared a single time. The V call is TRBV5-5, the J call TRBJ2-5; TRBD1 matches at 10 bases. The V and J ends lost 3 bases and 5 bases, in that order; junction bases with no gene match: 7. Germline values: CDR1 SGHKS, CDR2 YYEKEE (reference sequence). The CDR3 is 15 residues long. CDR3 sequence: CASSWGQGLAETQYF. CDR3 nucleotide sequence: TGTGCCAGCAGCTGGGGACAGGGGCTAGCGGAGACCCAGTACTTC. The full variable domain, rest sourced from reference TRBV5-5 and TRBJ2-5, is DAGVTQSPTHLIKTRGQQVTLRCSPISGHKSVSWYQQVLGQGPQFIFQYYEKEERGRGNFPDRFSARQFPNYSSELNVNALLLGDSALYLCASSWGQGLAETQYFGPGTRLLVL.

The genes are TRBV10-3 and TRBJ1-6; the D gene is possibly TRBD1 (6 bases). Germline lookup yields CDR1 ENHRY and CDR2 SYGVKD. The CDR3 is 19 residues long. V was trimmed by 6 bases and J by 7 bases, leaving 28 bases between them. In DNA form, the CDR3 reads TGTGCCATCAGCGCCCCCCCTGGGGGCCAAGGCCCTGTCAATTCACCCCTCCACTTT. Protein: CAISAPPGGQGPVNSPLHF.

This chain uses TRBV5-1 with TRBJ2-7; 8 bases align to TRBD1. The CDR3 is 14 residues long. The germline V gene has CDR1 SGHRS and CDR2 YFSETQ. V was pared by 3 bases and J by 2 bases, with 4 bases of the junction left unmatched. CDR3 sequence reads: CASSSAGGPYEQYF. CDR3 sequence (DNA): TGCGCCAGCAGCTCCGCAGGGGGCCCCTACGAGCAGTACTTC.

The chain links TRBV7-9 to TRBJ1-2; 8 nucleotides match TRBD1. This CDR3 comprises 13 residues. Germline values: CDR1 SEHNR, CDR2 FQNEAQ (reference sequence). The V segment lost 5 bases and the J segment 8 bases; nucleotides outside the gene matches: 7. DNA of the CDR3: TGTGCCAGCAGCGCTAGGACAGGGAGCGGCTACACCTTC. It is translated as CASSARTGSGYTF. Based on the CDR3 plus reference TRBV7-9 and TRBJ1-2, the full variable domain is DTGVSQNPRHKITKRGQNVTFRCDPISEHNRLYWYRQTLGQGPEFLTYFQNEAQLEKSRLLSDRFSAERPKGSFSTLEIQRTEQGDSAMYLCASSARTGSGYTFGSGTRLTVV.

This clone was observed once. The chain links TRBV5-1 to TRBJ1-2; D unclear. Germline CDR1 SGHRS, CDR2 YFSETQ. This CDR3 is built from 14 residues. V lost 6 bases to trimming and J lost 4 bases, with 16 bases between them. The CDR3 reads CASIPGPGSYGYTF. CDR3 DNA: TGCGCCAGCATACCGGGCCCGGGAAGCTATGGCTACACCTTC.

The chain carries TRBV28 and TRBJ2-5, with 9 bases fitting TRBD1. Germline values: CDR1 MDHEN, CDR2 SYDVKM. The CDR3 runs 13 residues. With V trimmed by 11 bases and J by 2 bases, 6 bases remained unmatched. The CDR3, as DNA: TGTGCCGGGACGGACAGGGGACAAGAGACCCAGTACTTC. Protein sequence: CAGTDRGQETQYF.

Only one count was recorded for this clone. Other nucleotide sequences from this sample produce the same CDR3. The chain joins TRBV5-6 to TRBJ2-5, with 10 bases identical to TRBD1. The CDR3 extends over 14 amino acids. Germline V gives CDR1 SGHDT, CDR2 YYEEEE. The ends lost 4 bases at V and 4 bases at J; junction bases unmatched: 4. CDR3 in DNA: TGTGCCAGCAGCCGACAGGGGGCCCTAGAGACCCAGTACTTC. It is translated as CASSRQGALETQYF.

The chain employs TRBV11-3 and TRBJ1-2; D uncertain. V lost 5 bases and J 6 bases, leaving 13 bases between the germline ends. This CDR3 is built from 13 residues. Germline CDR1 reads SGHNT; CDR2 reads YENEEA. DNA of the CDR3: TGTGCCAGCAGCCGAGGGAGGGAGGATGGCTACACCTTC. Translation: CASSRGREDGYTF.

The J gene is TRBJ2-4, the V gene TRBV11-2; D is possibly TRBD1 (5 bases). This CDR3 has 11 residues. Per the germline V gene, CDR1 is SGHAT and CDR2 is FQNNGV. Trimming left V 2 bases short and J 9 bases short, with 5 bases between. CDR3 bases: TGTGCCAGCAGCTTAAGGGGCATTCAGTACTTC. Translation gives CASSLRGIQYF.

This clone was seen only once. The chain is built from TRBV4-3 and TRBJ2-1, with 8 nucleotides matching TRBD2. Germline CDR1 reads LGHNA; CDR2 reads YSLEER. Trimming at V came to 1 base and at J to 4 bases, leaving 9 bases not matched to a gene. The CDR3 spans 17 residues. The CDR3 sequence is CASSQGLRGLVYNEQFF. The CDR3 DNA is TGCGCCAGCAGCCAAGGTCTACGGGGACTAGTTTACAATGAGCAGTTCTTC.

The J gene is TRBJ1-5, the V gene TRBV2, with TRBD1 matching over 8 bases. This CDR3 spans 14 amino acids. The J segment lost 4 bases and the V segment lost 7 bases, leaving 6 bases of the junction unmatched. The germline V gene has CDR1 SNHLY and CDR2 FYNNEI. The CDR3 DNA reads as TGTGCCAGCATCGGACAGGGCCCTAATCAGCCCCAGCATTTT. Residues: CASIGQGPNQPQHF.

The chain uses TRBV6-2 or TRBV6-3 and TRBJ2-7; a weak D match, TRBD1 (5 bases). Trimming cost V 5 bases and J 4 bases, with 12 bases left between them. The CDR3 has 13 amino acids. The germline CDR1 and CDR2 sequences are MNHEY and SVGEGT. Written as DNA, the CDR3 is TGTGCCAGCAGTAGGGGAACACCTTACGAGCAGTACTTC. Translated, it gives CASSRGTPYEQYF.

This clone came up once. The genes are TRBV7-2 and TRBJ2-7; TRBD2 matches 7 bases. The CDR3 is 12 amino acids. V shed 6 bases, J shed 4 bases, and the junction held 3 bases outside the gene matches. The germline V gene has CDR1 SGHTA and CDR2 FQGNSA. CDR3 coding DNA: TGTGCCAGCAGGGGGGGGGTTTACGAGCAGTACTTC. Amino acid sequence: CASRGGVYEQYF.

Written as DNA, the CDR3 is TGTGCTAGTGGTTTGGGACAGGGGGCGCGTAATCAGCCCCAGCATTTT. This translates into CASGLGQGARNQPQHF. V is TRBV12-5 and J is TRBJ1-5; 10 bases are shared with TRBD1. The V segment lost 1 base and the J segment 4 bases; nucleotides outside the gene matches: 4. Germline V lookup: CDR1 LGHNT, CDR2 FRNRAP. The CDR3 runs 16 residues. Drawing the rest from reference TRBV12-5 and TRBJ1-5, the complete variable domain is DARVTQTPRHKVTEMGQEVTMRCQPILGHNTVFWYRQTMMQGLELLAYFRNRAPLDDSGMPKDRFSAEMPDATLATLKIQPSEPRDSAVYFCASGLGQGARNQPQHFGDGTRLSIL.

This clone occurred a few times. V is TRBV12-5 and J is TRBJ1-5, with a possible D match to TRBD1 (6 bases). Trimming stripped 1 base from V and 2 bases from J, with 12 bases between. Germline loops: CDR1 LGHNT, CDR2 FRNRAP. The CDR3 spans 16 residues. The CDR3 protein is CASGLATHRGNQPQHF. The CDR3 DNA reads as TGTGCTAGTGGTTTGGCTACCCACAGGGGCAATCAGCCCCAGCATTTT.

V is TRBV7-8 and J is TRBJ1-5; no firm D call. V lost 6 bases and J lost 0, with 9 bases in between. Germline CDR1 SGHVS, CDR2 FQNEAQ. This CDR3 is built from 14 residues. The CDR3, as DNA: TGTGCCAGCAGGGCCTCTCATAGCAATCAGCCCCAGCATTTT. Protein: CASRASHSNQPQHF.

The V and J genes are TRBV5-5 and TRBJ1-2; 9 nucleotides agree with TRBD1. The junction had 11 bases not matched to a gene; V was cut back by 3 bases and J by 8 bases. There are 15 residues in the CDR3. Germline assignment: CDR1 SGHKS and CDR2 YYEKEE (reference sequence). The CDR3 nucleotides read TGTGCCAGCAGCTCCTCCGGGACAGGGTCGGGCGGCTACACCTTC. Protein sequence: CASSSSGTGSGGYTF.

This clone was picked up a small number of times. The chain has TRBV6-5 and TRBJ1-4, with D tentatively TRBD1 (6 bases). This CDR3 comprises 14 residues. Per germline, CDR1 MNHEY and CDR2 SVGAGI. Trimming pared 2 bases from V and 7 bases from J, leaving 11 bases between. The CDR3 nucleotides are TGTGCCAGCAGTTACGGGACAACCGGTGAAAAACTGTTTTTT. Amino acid sequence: CASSYGTTGEKLFF.

Many counts were recorded for this clone. The V gene is TRBV27, the J gene TRBJ1-5; no clear D. Germline values: CDR1 MNHEY, CDR2 SMNVEV (reference sequence). The CDR3 is 15 amino acids. The ends were cut back, 2 bases at V and 4 bases at J, with 12 bases in the middle. CDR3: CASSLLPSPNQPQHF. The DNA for the CDR3 is TGTGCCAGCAGTTTACTCCCGAGTCCTAATCAGCCCCAGCATTTT.

This sequence joins TRBV11-2 and TRBJ1-2, with TRBD1 matching 7 bases. V shed 1 base and J 5 bases; nucleotides not matched to a gene: 4. The CDR3 is 14 residues long. CDR1 is SGHAT, CDR2 FQNNGV, per germline. The CDR3 nucleotides are TGTGCCAGCAGCTTAGCTCTACAGGGGTATGGCTACACCTTC. This gives the protein CASSLALQGYGYTF.